The 8 T cell receptor beta chains below come from one sample, sequenced in a study of CXCR3-negative and CXCR3-positive naive CD8 T cells. The authors made the TRB cDNA libraries by 5' RACE using UMI labels. For each CDR3 protein, TCRdb gives one entry from its re-call of the 5' RACE reads, without DNA. The sample shows approximately 88,000 distinct CDR3 sequences, and roughly 1.8% sits with its ten largest clones. Sequenced input: naive CXCR3- CD8+ T cells from blood. Specified subset: CD45RO-CCR7+CD27+CD95- naive CD8+ T cells lacking CXCR3 (TNR3-). These receptors all come from a human donor in good health. Some clones in this sample may be carry-over from other donors' samples.

The J gene is TRBJ2-3, the V gene TRBV6-2 or TRBV6-3. This CDR3 is 14 amino acids long. Germline CDR1 is MNHEY and CDR2 is SVGEGT. CDR3 region: CASTHSSEADTQYF.

The chain links TRBV29-1 to TRBJ2-3; TCRdb proposes TRBD2, but this gene call is untestable without DNA. CDR1 SQVTM and CDR2 ANQGSEA come from the germline V gene. This CDR3 is built from 15 residues. CDR3 loop: CSVGLAGGPEDTQYF.

J is TRBJ2-1 and V is TRBV20-1; the TRBD2 assignment by TCRdb is unverifiable without DNA. Germline assignment: CDR1 DFQATT and CDR2 SNEGSKA (reference sequence). The CDR3 contains 13 residues. CDR3: CSARDGRGNEQFF.

The V and J genes are TRBV9 and TRBJ2-1; checking the TCRdb D call of TRBD2 is not possible without DNA. The CDR3 runs to 18 residues. Germline V CDR1 and CDR2: SGDLS, YYNGEE. The CDR3 region is CASSPPGRTSGNYNEQFF.

This chain connects TRBV3-1 to TRBJ2-7; the TCRdb D gene call, TRBD1, has no DNA to confirm it. From germline, CDR1 is LGHDT and CDR2 YNNKEL (reference sequence). The CDR3 totals 14 residues. The CDR3 is CASSQPDRVGEQYF.

The CDR3 sequence is CASSHSDGAFFEQYF. V is TRBV28 and J is TRBJ2-7; without DNA, the TCRdb call of TRBD1 cannot be checked. Germline CDR1 reads MDHEN; CDR2 reads SYDVKM. This CDR3 has 15 residues.

The chain has TRBV4-2 and TRBJ2-3; TCRdb designates TRBD2, a call that cannot be tested without DNA. Germline CDR1 is LGHNA and CDR2 is YNFKEQ. This CDR3 region has 17 residues. The CDR3 is CASSQQPRSGGTDTQYF.

The chain carries TRBV29-1 and TRBJ2-7. Germline values: CDR1 SQVTM, CDR2 ANQGSEA. This CDR3 spans 12 amino acids. CDR3 protein: CSVTDVSYEQYF.